This T cell receptor (beta chain) came from a study of OX40 agonist ivuxolimab in advanced cancers. Background for the entire study: Ivuxolimab, which targeted the costimulatory receptor OX40 (CD134), was an agonistic, fully human IgG2 monoclonal antibody. Intravenous ivuxolimab was administered to patients every 2 weeks at six dose levels: 0.01, 0.1, 0.3, 1.5, 3 and 10 mg/kg. Of the 50 or so patients in dose escalation, 19 had hepatocellular carcinoma, approximately 15 had melanoma, 9 had renal cell carcinoma and 9 had head and neck cancer. In the dose-escalation cohort, approximately 83% of patients were male, and the mean age was approximately 60 years with a range of about 23 to 79. Patients were allowed to have had prior anti-PD-1, anti-PD-L1 or anti-CTLA-4 therapy, and 40% of the dose-escalation patients had been treated with checkpoint inhibitors. Partial responses were achieved by three dose-escalation patients, of whom one had hepatocellular carcinoma and two had cutaneous melanoma. Peripheral TCRbeta sequencing aimed to test whether ivuxolimab altered TCR sequence diversity and caused clonal T-cell expansion. The monotherapy dose-escalation portion (N of about 50 patients) of the phase I ivuxolimab trial is reported in the paper.

Turning to this clone: The antigen it binds to is not known. The DNA is omitted, as the CDR3 cannot be located on it reliably, and the CDR3 follows TCRdb's listing.

The paper's findings and limits, for the study overall: At doses from 0.1 to 3.0 mg/kg, clonal expansion was seen in both CD4+ and CD8+ blood T cells between baseline and week 6. In partial responders in the 0.1-3.0 mg/kg groups, normalized peripheral clonal expansion was found to be among the lowest, especially among CD8+ T cells. After ivuxolimab, expanded clones were on average more numerous among CD8+ T cells than among CD4+ T cells. Low levels of normalized T-cell clonal expansion were also seen in some nonresponding patients. Antigen specificity was not determined for the clonally expanded peripheral T cells.

The germline V gene provides CDR1 SGDLS and CDR2 YYNGEE. The CDR3 contains 13 residues, cysteine and phenylalanine counted. Patients with a history of autoimmune disease or receiving systemic immunosuppression were excluded from the trial. Peripheral blood for TCR sequencing was collected from all dose cohorts at baseline, on cycle 4 day 1, and on cycle 7 day 1. The samples were drawn from a first-in-human, open-label, multicenter phase I dose-escalation trial of ivuxolimab. The trial enrolled adults with locally advanced or metastatic head and neck squamous cell, hepatocellular, melanoma or renal cell carcinoma. CD4+ and CD8+ T cells were sorted separately from peripheral blood before TCR sequencing. Genomic DNA was isolated from the sorted cells so that the TCRbeta CDR3 region could be sequenced. TCRbeta CDR3 regions were sequenced using the immunoSEQ Assay. The immuneACCESS repertoire file appears here via TCRdb, limited to in-frame rearrangements. These files lack a portion of the clones; in checked studies, under half of the deficit traces to unresolved V genes, and the cause of the others is not known. The sample table contains tens of thousands of clones; only one count was recorded for 80% to 90% of them. The ten biggest clones cover 0.37% of the sample.

The sample here was CD4+ or CD8+ T cells sorted from blood, taken in a trial of the OX40 agonist ivuxolimab. This TCR came from an adult with an advanced solid tumor such as melanoma, head and neck, liver or kidney cancer. The sequence links TRBV9 to TRBJ2-1; TRBD2, the D gene given by the table, was not confirmed from the DNA. The CDR3 protein sequence reads: CASSVADGTREFF.